The 32 T cell receptor beta chains below all came from one sample that was sequenced in a study of post-analysis software for immune sequencing data. Prepared libraries of TCR beta cDNA carried unique molecular identifiers. TCRdb reprocessed the PCR reads via MiXCR and lists one record per CDR3 protein. Of hundreds of thousands of distinct CDR3 sequences in the sample, 25% to 30% were seen once. General study results and limits: TRBV5-6, TRBV5-1 and TRBV20-1 were among four to six TRBV segments more frequent in patients than controls.

Antigen specificity for these receptors is unknown. Sequencing input: blood. All receptors derive from a girl aged 5 to 17 with multiple sclerosis.

In its sample, this clonotype was seen a few times. The chain links TRBV28 to TRBJ2-7; D is unresolved. Germline V lookup: CDR1 MDHEN, CDR2 SYDVKM. The CDR3 is 13 residues long. DNA for the CDR3: TGTTCCACCAGTGGAGTCAACTCCTACGAGCAGTACTTC. Translation: CSTSGVNSYEQYF. The full variable domain, in which reference TRBV28 and TRBJ2-7 provide the parts outside the CDR3, is DVKVTQSSRYLVKRTGEKVFLECVQDMDHENMFWYRQDPGLGLRLIYFSYDVKMKEKGDIPEGYSVSREKKERFSLILESASTNQTSMYLCSTSGVNSYEQYFGPGTRLTVT.

This chain joins TRBV5-6 and TRBJ2-5; D call uncertain. Trimming took off 0 bases at V and 5 bases at J, with 11 bases between the two ends. The CDR3 runs 14 residues. Germline V gene sequence: CDR1 SGHDT, CDR2 YYEEEE. The CDR3 nucleotides read TGTGCCAGCAGCTTGGACGGGTTGGGGGAGACCCAGTACTTC. Protein sequence: CASSLDGLGETQYF.

The chain has TRBV12-3 or TRBV12-4 and TRBJ2-7; 10 bases map to TRBD2. Unmatched junction bases numbered 13, after V lost 3 bases and J lost 2 bases. The length of the CDR3 is 18 residues. CDR3 sequence (DNA): TGTGCCAGCAGTTTTCTACGCGGGCTAGCGGGAGCTACCTACGAGCAGTACTTC. It specifies CASSFLRGLAGATYEQYF.

Of note for this clonotype: This CDR3 is missing its conserved last phenylalanine or tryptophan, likely due to a read error. The chain is built from TRBV27 and TRBJ2-4; 13 bases agree with TRBD2. This CDR3 region has 17 residues. Germline V gene data show CDR1 as MNHEY and CDR2 as SMNVEV (reference sequence). After removal of 5 bases from V and 1 base from J, the junction contained 5 bases not matched to a gene. The CDR3 is CASSGLAGVVAKNIQYH. In nucleotides, the CDR3 is TGTGCCAGCAGTGGACTAGCGGGAGTAGTGGCCAAAAACATTCAGTACCAC.

The V call is TRBV2, the J call TRBJ2-7; 13 positions match TRBD2. Germline V CDR1 and CDR2: SNHLY, FYNNEI. CDR3 size: 14 residues. V shed 7 bases, J shed 6 bases, and the junction held 6 bases outside the gene matches. CDR3 sequence: CASTGLAGVGEQYF. The CDR3 nucleotides are TGTGCCAGCACTGGACTAGCGGGAGTGGGCGAGCAGTACTTC.

This clonotype was seen only a few times. The chain couples TRBV4-3 to TRBJ2-1; TRBD2 is a possible D gene (6 bases). The V gene lost 4 bases and the J gene lost 4 bases, with 23 bases spanning the gap. Germline CDR1 is LGHNA and CDR2 is YSLEER. The CDR3 contains 18 residues. This CDR3 reads CASSLGASALAKYNEQFF. For the CDR3, the DNA is TGCGCCAGCAGCCTAGGAGCTAGCGCCTTGGCAAAATACAATGAGCAGTTCTTC.

The genes are TRBV20-1 and TRBJ2-5, with D maybe TRBD1 (6 bases). V lost 4 bases to trimming and J lost 5 bases, with 17 bases between them. CDR1 and CDR2 from the germline V gene are DFQATT and SNEGSKA (reference sequence). The CDR3 loop spans 14 amino acids. This CDR3 reads CSANGGVGAETQYF. CDR3 nucleotides: TGCAGTGCTAATGGGGGAGTGGGGGCTGAGACCCAGTACTTC.

This clonotype has just a few counts. The chain is built from TRBV25-1 and TRBJ2-7; the match to TRBD1 covers 7 bases. The CDR3 has 14 residues. Germline V gene lookup returns CDR1 MGHDK and CDR2 SYGVNS. The CDR3 nucleotides are TGTGTCACCCAATCAGGGGACAGAGCCTACGAGCAGTACTTC. Its protein is CVTQSGDRAYEQYF.

As regards this clonotype: Germline is not matched at one junction end, which may reflect a read error. The chain uses TRBV15 and TRBJ2-1; possibly TRBD1 for D (6 bases). Germline V lookup: CDR1 LNHNV, CDR2 YYDKDF (reference sequence). There are 16 residues in the CDR3. CDR3 DNA sequence: TGTGACACCAGCAGCCCGAGGGGGACCGGACAGCGTGAGCAGTTCTTC. This translates into CDTSSPRGTGQREQFF.

The table lists this clonotype with many counts. The chain is built from TRBV6-1 and TRBJ2-7, with D maybe TRBD1 (6 bases). Germline V gives CDR1 MNHNS, CDR2 SASEGT. The V end lost 6 bases, the J end lost 7 bases, and 16 bases lay between the germline ends. The CDR3 is 13 amino acids. The CDR3: CASSPGHFYEQYF. The CDR3 DNA follows: TGTGCCAGCAGCCCGGGACATTTTTATGAGCAGTACTTC.

This clonotype came up a few times. This sequence joins TRBV29-1 and TRBJ2-7, with 9 bases matching TRBD1. This CDR3 is built from 13 residues. The V gene's germline CDR1 is SQVTM and CDR2 ANQGSEA. V was pared by 6 bases and J by 5 bases, with 8 bases of the junction left unmatched. The CDR3 nucleotides read TGCAGCGTCCCCAGGACAGGGGAGGACGAGCAGTACTTC. This encodes CSVPRTGEDEQYF.

This chain links TRBV7-2 with TRBJ2-7, with 9 nucleotides matching TRBD2. Germline CDR1 and CDR2: SGHTA and FQGNSA. This CDR3 is 15 amino acids long. V was clipped by 5 bases and J by 2 bases; unmatched bases: 7. The DNA of the CDR3 is TGTGCCAGCAGCCCAGGGGGACTAGCCACCTACGAGCAGTACTTC. It translates to CASSPGGLATYEQYF.

The chain carries TRBV5-1 and TRBJ2-3; D may match TRBD1 or TRBD2 (5 bases each). V lost 5 bases and J 5 bases, leaving 12 bases between the germline ends. The CDR3 is made up of 13 amino acids. Germline CDR1 SGHRS, CDR2 YFSETQ. In DNA, the CDR3 is TGCGCCAGCAGTAAGGGGACCATAGATACGCAGTATTTT. Translating it yields CASSKGTIDTQYF.

V is TRBV7-2 and J is TRBJ2-7; 10 bases are shared with TRBD2. There are 14 residues in the CDR3. The germline V gene has CDR1 SGHTA and CDR2 FQGNSA. Germline trimming cut 3 bases from V and 2 bases from J; bases unmatched to any gene: 1. The CDR3 DNA sequence: TGTGCCAGCAGCTTGACTAGCGGGCCCTACGAGCAGTACTTC. Amino acids: CASSLTSGPYEQYF.

This clonotype was recorded once. This chain links TRBV7-2 with TRBJ2-1; TRBD1 matches 9 bases. V trimming: 2 bases; J trimming: 6 bases; junction bases outside the gene matches: 5. Germline V gene lookup returns CDR1 SGHTA and CDR2 FQGNSA. The length of the CDR3 is 15 residues. The DNA for the CDR3 is TGTGCCAGCAGCTTAAGGACAGGGGAGGGCAATGAGCAGTTCTTC. It specifies CASSLRTGEGNEQFF. Variable domain in full (rest from reference TRBV7-2 and TRBJ2-1): GAGVSQSPSNKVTEKGKDVELRCDPISGHTALYWYRQSLGQGLEFLIYFQGNSAPDKSGLPSDRFSAERTGGSVSTLTIQRTQQEDSAVYLCASSLRTGEGNEQFFGPGTRLTVL.

Many counts were recorded for this clonotype. The rearrangement uses TRBV6-5 and TRBJ2-7, with D uncertain. The CDR3 is 11 residues long. Per germline, CDR1 MNHEY and CDR2 SVGAGI. The germline V and J ends were trimmed by 8 bases and 3 bases, with 8 bases remaining between them. In DNA form, the CDR3 reads TGTGCCAGCGGTCCTGTCTACGAGCAGTACTTC. Translation gives CASGPVYEQYF.

The chain couples TRBV3-1 to TRBJ1-5; a possible D gene is TRBD1 (5 bases). The CDR3 has 17 amino acids. Germline CDR1 reads LGHDT; CDR2 reads YNNKEL (reference sequence). Trimming pared 3 bases from V and 6 bases from J, leaving 21 bases between. The CDR3, as DNA: TGTGCCAGCAGCCACGGATCCAGGGTTCCCCCTAGTCAGCCCCAGCATTTT. Translation: CASSHGSRVPPSQPQHF.

This clonotype has more than one count but fewer than ten. The rearrangement links TRBV6-5 to TRBJ1-2; D is possibly TRBD1 (5 bases). Germline assignment: CDR1 MNHEY and CDR2 SVGAGI. V was trimmed by 4 bases and J by 7 bases, leaving 16 bases between them. The CDR3 contains 14 residues. The CDR3 region is CASSFGTGQGGYTF. The CDR3 DNA sequence: TGTGCCAGCAGTTTTGGGACTGGTCAAGGTGGCTACACCTTC.

This chain connects TRBV7-2 to TRBJ2-5; D uncertain. Germline-derived CDR1 and CDR2 are SGHTA and FQGNSA. Trimming stripped 0 bases from V and 5 bases from J, with 7 bases between. The CDR3 has 13 residues. The CDR3 coding sequence is TGTGCCAGCAGCTTAGCTAGGCGGGAGACCCAGTACTTC. Translated: CASSLARRETQYF.

A few counts support this clonotype. This sequence joins TRBV29-1 and TRBJ2-1; D assignment may be TRBD1 or TRBD2 (5 bases each). This CDR3 is 14 amino acids long. The V gene lost 7 bases and the J gene lost 6 bases, with 19 bases spanning the gap. Germline loops: CDR1 SQVTM, CDR2 ANQGSEA. CDR3 DNA: TGCAGCGGGGGGTGGGCAGGGTCCGGCAATGAGCAGTTCTTC. It encodes CSGGWAGSGNEQFF.

This clonotype appeared a few times. V usage is TRBV20-1 and J usage is TRBJ2-7, with 9 positions matching TRBD1. J was trimmed by 5 bases and V by 3 bases; bases with no gene match: 5. The CDR3 has 13 residues. Germline V CDR1 and CDR2: DFQATT, SNEGSKA (reference sequence). Written as DNA, the CDR3 is TGCAGTGCTAGTCCCGGACAGGGGAACGAGCAGTACTTC. The encoded protein is CSASPGQGNEQYF.

The V call is TRBV7-9, the J call TRBJ1-2; D not certain. This CDR3 has 13 residues. Per germline, CDR1 SEHNR and CDR2 FQNEAQ (reference sequence). The V and J ends lost 3 bases and 4 bases respectively, with 9 bases between them. The CDR3 coding sequence is TGTGCCAGCAGCTTTCTGCTGAGCTATGGCTACACCTTC. Protein: CASSFLLSYGYTF.

The genes are TRBV7-9 and TRBJ1-2, with D possibly matching TRBD1 (6 bases). Germline-derived CDR1 and CDR2 are SEHNR and FQNEAQ (reference sequence). This CDR3 has 13 residues. Trimming removed 4 bases at V and 5 bases at J, with 11 bases between. CDR3: CASSSGTYYGYTF. CDR3 nucleotides: TGTGCCAGCAGCTCCGGGACATATTATGGCTACACCTTC.

This rearrangement joins TRBV3-1 to TRBJ1-1; 9 bases fit TRBD1. The CDR3 has 17 residues. The germline V gene encodes CDR1 LGHDT and CDR2 YNNKEL (reference sequence). V dropped 4 bases and J dropped 1; count of bases not matched to a gene: 10. In nucleotides, the CDR3 is TGTGCCAGCAGCCTAGACTTCCGGACAGGGGCGAACACTGAAGCTTTCTTT. Its translation: CASSLDFRTGANTEAFF. Complete variable domain (other parts from reference TRBV3-1 and TRBJ1-1): DTAVSQTPKYLVTQMGNDKSIKCEQNLGHDTMYWYKQDSKKFLKIMFSYNNKELIINETVPNRFSPKSPDKAHLNLHINSLELGDSAVYFCASSLDFRTGANTEAFFGQGTRLTVV.

Of note for this clonotype: The junction departs from the called germline gene at one end, perhaps through a read error. The chain carries TRBV20-1 and TRBJ1-2; TRBD1 aligns across 9 bases. The CDR3 spans 14 residues. Looked up from germline, CDR1 is DFQATT and CDR2 is SNEGSKA (reference sequence). For the CDR3, the DNA is TGCGGTGCTAGATCTACACAGGGGGCGCATGGCTACACCTTC. It is translated as CGARSTQGAHGYTF.

A few counts support this clonotype. The chain recombines TRBV12-3 or TRBV12-4 with TRBJ2-5; 9 bases fit TRBD1. The CDR3 length is 15 residues. V was clipped by 2 bases and J by 5 bases; unmatched bases: 6. Written as DNA, the CDR3 is TGTGCCAGCAGTTTACGACAGGGGGGCCGGGAGACCCAGTACTTC. Protein sequence: CASSLRQGGRETQYF.

DNA for the CDR3: TGTGCCAGCAGTGGCGGGACAGGGGGCTTTCGGCAGTACTTC. Residues: CASSGGTGGFRQYF. The chain has TRBV6-5 and TRBJ2-7; 12 positions match TRBD1. V gave up 5 bases and J gave up 9 bases; unmatched junction bases: 8. The CDR3 is made up of 14 amino acids. The germline V gene encodes CDR1 MNHEY and CDR2 SVGAGI.

This clonotype was counted ten times or more. This rearrangement joins TRBV20-1 to TRBJ2-7; 15 nucleotides line up with TRBD2. J gave up 2 bases and V 7 bases, and 3 bases lay outside the gene matches. The CDR3 extends over 14 amino acids. Germline lookup yields CDR1 DFQATT and CDR2 SNEGSKA (reference sequence). The CDR3 is CSGGLAGGTYEQYF. The CDR3 DNA reads as TGCAGTGGCGGACTAGCGGGAGGGACCTACGAGCAGTACTTC.

The V and J genes are TRBV4-3 and TRBJ2-2; tentative D call: TRBD1 (5 bases). With 1 base removed from V and 8 bases from J, the gap between germline ends came to 14 bases. The CDR3 is made up of 15 amino acids. CDR1 and CDR2 (germline): LGHNA, YSLEER. Written as DNA, the CDR3 is TGCGCCAGCAGCCAAGGCAGGGTAATTGGAGGGGAGCTGTTTTTT. Its protein product is CASSQGRVIGGELFF.

V is TRBV5-6 and J is TRBJ2-1; 7 bases agree with TRBD1. Per germline, CDR1 SGHDT and CDR2 YYEEEE. With 5 bases clipped from V and 0 bases from J, the junction kept 11 bases outside the gene matches. The CDR3 has 17 amino acids. The chain's CDR3 is CASRDRTGQSSYNEQFF. In DNA, the CDR3 is TGTGCCAGCAGAGATAGGACAGGCCAATCCTCCTACAATGAGCAGTTCTTC.

The sample holds many counts of this clonotype. The V gene is TRBV5-1, the J gene TRBJ2-1; a possible D gene is TRBD1 (6 bases). V was cut by 4 bases and J by 7 bases, with 21 bases left in between. CDR3 size: 16 residues. In germline, CDR1 is SGHRS, CDR2 YFSETQ. The DNA of the CDR3 is TGCGCCAGCAGCCAGCGACAGGAGATAGCCGGAAATGAGCAGTTCTTC. It yields the protein CASSQRQEIAGNEQFF.

The sample holds a few counts of this clonotype. The chain is built from TRBV4-1 and TRBJ2-1; D is unclear. CDR1 is MGHRA and CDR2 is YSYEKL in the germline V gene. V lost 0 bases and J 0 bases, leaving 12 bases between the germline ends. This CDR3 contains 17 residues. In DNA, the CDR3 is TGCGCCAGCAGCCAAGACCCAAAGGGCCACTCCTACAATGAGCAGTTCTTC. It encodes CASSQDPKGHSYNEQFF.